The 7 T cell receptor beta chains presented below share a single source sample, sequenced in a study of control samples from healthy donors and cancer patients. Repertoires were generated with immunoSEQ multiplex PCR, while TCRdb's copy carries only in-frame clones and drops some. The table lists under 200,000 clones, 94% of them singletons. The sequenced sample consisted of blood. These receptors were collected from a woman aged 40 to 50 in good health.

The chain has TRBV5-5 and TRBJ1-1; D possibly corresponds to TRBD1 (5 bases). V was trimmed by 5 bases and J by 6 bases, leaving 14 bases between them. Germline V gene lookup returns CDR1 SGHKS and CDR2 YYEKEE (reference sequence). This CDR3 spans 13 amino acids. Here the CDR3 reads CASSPGTRAEAFF. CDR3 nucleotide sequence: TGTGCCAGCAGTCCAGGGACGAGGGCTGAAGCTTTCTTT.

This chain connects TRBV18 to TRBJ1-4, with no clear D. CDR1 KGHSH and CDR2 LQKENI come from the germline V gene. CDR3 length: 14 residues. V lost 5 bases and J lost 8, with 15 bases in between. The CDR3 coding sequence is TGTGCCAGCTCAGTCCGAGAGAGGAGCGAAAAACTGTTTTTT. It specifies CASSVRERSEKLFF. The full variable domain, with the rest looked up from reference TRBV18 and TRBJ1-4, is NAGVMQNPRHLVRRRGQEARLRCSPMKGHSHVYWYRQLPEEGLKFMVYLQKENIIDESGMPKERFSAEFPKEGPSILRIQQVVRGDSAAYFCASSVRERSEKLFFGSGTQLSVL.

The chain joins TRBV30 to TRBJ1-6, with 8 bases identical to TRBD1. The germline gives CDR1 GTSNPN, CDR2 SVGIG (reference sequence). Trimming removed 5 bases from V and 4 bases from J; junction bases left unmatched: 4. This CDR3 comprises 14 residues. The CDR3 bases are TGTGCCTGGGCCGGACAGGGTTATAATTCACCCCTCCACTTT. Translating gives CAWAGQGYNSPLHF. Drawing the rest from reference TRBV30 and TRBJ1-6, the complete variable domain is SQTIHQWPATLVQPVGSPLSLECTVEGTSNPNLYWYRQAAGRGLQLLFYSVGIGQISSEVPQNLSASRPQDRQFILSSKKLLLSDSGFYLCAWAGQGYNSPLHFGNGTRLTVT.

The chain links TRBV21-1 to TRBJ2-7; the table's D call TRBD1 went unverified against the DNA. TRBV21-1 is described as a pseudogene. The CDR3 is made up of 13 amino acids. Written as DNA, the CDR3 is TGTGCCAGCAGTGGTGGCAGGATCTACGAGCAGTACTTC. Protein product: CASSGGRIYEQYF.

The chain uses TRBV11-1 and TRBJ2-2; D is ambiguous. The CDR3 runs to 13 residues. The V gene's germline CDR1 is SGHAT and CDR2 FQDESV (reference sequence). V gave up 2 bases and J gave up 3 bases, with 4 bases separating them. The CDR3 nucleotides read TGTGCCAGCAGCTTAACCCACACCGGGGAGCTGTTTTTT. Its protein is CASSLTHTGELFF.

CDR3 protein: CASSPRTAKGGDTQYF. CDR3 bases: TGCGCCAGCAGCCCAAGGACGGCTAAGGGTGGAGATACGCAGTATTTT. The chain uses TRBV5-1 and TRBJ2-3; D uncertain. The germline gives CDR1 SGHRS, CDR2 YFSETQ. V dropped 4 bases and J dropped 5 bases, with 20 bases sitting between them. The CDR3 has 16 residues. The variable domain in full, completed from reference TRBV5-1 and TRBJ2-3, reads KAGVTQTPRYLIKTRGQQVTLSCSPISGHRSVSWYQQTPGQGLQFLFEYFSETQRNKGNFPGRFSGRQFSNSRSEMNVSTLELGDSALYLCASSPRTAKGGDTQYFGPGTRLTVL.

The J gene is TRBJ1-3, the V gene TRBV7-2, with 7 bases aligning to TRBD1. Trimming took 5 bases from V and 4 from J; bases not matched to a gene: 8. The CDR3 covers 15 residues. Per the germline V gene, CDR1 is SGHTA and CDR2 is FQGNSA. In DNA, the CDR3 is TGTGCCAGCAGCGGACGACAGGGCTCAGGAAACACCATATATTTT. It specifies CASSGRQGSGNTIYF. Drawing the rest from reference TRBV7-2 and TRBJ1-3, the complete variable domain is GAGVSQSPSNKVTEKGKDVELRCDPISGHTALYWYRQSLGQGLEFLIYFQGNSAPDKSGLPSDRFSAERTGGSVSTLTIQRTQQEDSAVYLCASSGRQGSGNTIYFGEGSWLTVV.